The 9 T cell receptor beta chains given below trace back to one sample, sequenced in a study of T cells in localized non-small cell lung cancer. Measured with immunoSEQ multiplex PCR; TCRdb has only the in-frame clones, and not every one. The data hold approximately 28,000 clones, with 92% observed a single time. The sample consisted of peripheral blood mononuclear cells, taken before any cancer treatment. Source of these receptors: a woman aged 35-70 years with stage III lung adenocarcinoma.

This chain uses TRBV11-2 with TRBJ2-4; 11 bases are shared with TRBD1. The CDR3 totals 13 residues. CDR1 and CDR2 (germline): SGHAT, FQNNGV. V dropped 5 bases and J dropped 9; count of bases not matched to a gene: 3. CDR3 nucleotides: TGTGCCAGCAGCCCTGGGACAGGGGGCATTCAGTACTTC. This sequence encodes CASSPGTGGIQYF.

The DNA of the CDR3 is TGTGCCAGCTCACCCCCTGGACTAGCGGGAGGAACCGGGGAGCTGTTTTTT. Translation: CASSPPGLAGGTGELFF. J is TRBJ2-2 and V is TRBV18; 14 bases are shared with TRBD2. This CDR3 region has 17 residues. J lost 5 bases, V lost 3 bases, and 5 bases had no gene match. CDR1 is KGHSH, CDR2 LQKENI, per germline.

The rearrangement joins TRBV10-3 to TRBJ2-5, with 11 positions matching TRBD1. The CDR3 totals 15 residues. J was trimmed by 2 bases and V by 2 bases; bases with no gene match: 1. The germline gives CDR1 ENHRY, CDR2 SYGVKD. The CDR3 reads CAISEGTGGQETQYF. In nucleotides, the CDR3 is TGTGCCATCAGTGAGGGGACAGGGGGGCAAGAGACCCAGTACTTC.

The chain has TRBV6-5 and TRBJ2-1; D not certain. Germline assignment: CDR1 MNHEY and CDR2 SVGAGI. V dropped 5 bases and J dropped 4 bases, with 9 bases sitting between them. This CDR3 comprises 13 residues. The chain's CDR3 is CASSPSIYNEQFF. The CDR3 coding sequence is TGTGCCAGCAGTCCCTCCATTTACAATGAGCAGTTCTTC.

The CDR3 here is CASSQIPAGGTDTQYF. In nucleotides, the CDR3 is TGTGCCAGCAGCCAAATCCCAGCGGGAGGCACAGATACGCAGTATTTT. The genes are TRBV4-2 and TRBJ2-3; 8 bases agree with TRBD2. Germline CDR1 and CDR2: LGHNA and YNFKEQ. The CDR3 runs to 16 residues. The V and J ends lost 2 bases and 1 base, in that order; junction bases with no gene match: 5.

The rearrangement links TRBV28 to TRBJ2-3, with D uncertain. CDR3 length: 14 residues. Trimming pared 7 bases from V and 2 bases from J, leaving 13 bases between. Germline CDR1 MDHEN, CDR2 SYDVKM. CDR3 DNA: TGTGCCAGCAAGGCGTGGGTAGACACAGATACGCAGTATTTT. It is translated as CASKAWVDTDTQYF.

The chain joins TRBV11-2 to TRBJ1-3; D is ambiguous. Germline V lookup: CDR1 SGHAT, CDR2 FQNNGV. This CDR3 comprises 12 residues. V was trimmed by 8 bases and J by 4 bases, leaving 9 bases between them. CDR3 loop: CASAQSGNTIYF. DNA for the CDR3: TGTGCCAGCGCACAATCGGGAAACACCATATATTTT. Full variable domain (missing parts from reference TRBV11-2 and TRBJ1-3): EAGVAQSPRYKIIEKRQSVAFWCNPISGHATLYWYQQILGQGPKLLIQFQNNGVVDDSQLPKDRFSAERLKGVDSTLKIQPAKLEDSAVYLCASAQSGNTIYFGEGSWLTVV.

The CDR3 region has the DNA TGTGCCAGCAGCGTTGACGTGAACACTGAAGCTTTCTTT. Its protein is CASSVDVNTEAFF. The chain carries TRBV9 and TRBJ1-1; D uncertain. V lost 2 bases and J 0 bases, leaving 5 bases between the germline ends. CDR1 SGDLS and CDR2 YYNGEE come from the germline V gene. There are 13 residues in the CDR3.

V gene TRBV28 combines with J gene TRBJ1-2; maybe TRBD1 (6 bases). The CDR3 runs to 14 residues. Germline assignment: CDR1 MDHEN and CDR2 SYDVKM. The V gene lost 6 bases and the J gene lost 5 bases, with 16 bases spanning the gap. CDR3 protein: CASSGTRRWYGYTF. CDR3 bases: TGTGCCAGCAGCGGGACACGGCGATGGTATGGCTACACCTTC.